These 11 T cell receptor beta chains came from one sample sequenced in a study of blood T cell repertoires in COVID-19. The protocol was immunoSEQ multiplex PCR, while the TCRdb copy is restricted to in-frame clones and leaves out a portion. This table has roughly 330,000 clones, approximately 88% appearing once. The sample taken for sequencing was peripheral blood. All receptors come from a woman aged 50 to 65 with active or convalescent COVID-19.

The chain has TRBV30 and TRBJ2-5; the D gene is possibly TRBD1 (5 bases). V was trimmed by 3 bases and J by 2 bases, leaving 10 bases between them. The CDR3 length is 13 residues. The germline gives CDR1 GTSNPN, CDR2 SVGIG (reference sequence). CDR3 region: CAWRPQGQETQYF. The CDR3 DNA is TGTGCCTGGAGGCCCCAGGGACAAGAGACCCAGTACTTC.

This rearrangement joins TRBV9 to TRBJ1-1, with D possibly matching TRBD1 (5 bases). Between the trimmed V and J ends, which lost 0 bases and 5 bases, there was a span of 14 bases. From germline, CDR1 is SGDLS and CDR2 YYNGEE. The CDR3 sequence is 15 residues long. The CDR3 coding sequence is TGTGCCAGCAGCGTAGGCCGGGAACGGGGGACTGAAGCTTTCTTT. Translation gives CASSVGRERGTEAFF.

The rearrangement links TRBV27 to TRBJ2-1, with TRBD2 matching over 8 bases. The CDR3 has 17 amino acids. CDR1 is MNHEY and CDR2 is SMNVEV in the germline V gene (reference sequence). J gave up 0 bases and V 3 bases, and 7 bases lay outside the gene matches. Written as DNA, the CDR3 is TGTGCCAGCAGTTTCGGACGACTAGCGTACTCCTACAATGAGCAGTTCTTC. This sequence encodes CASSFGRLAYSYNEQFF.

The J gene is TRBJ2-3, the V gene TRBV9; D is unclear. This CDR3 has 16 residues. V dropped 1 base and J dropped 1 base, with 13 bases sitting between them. In germline, CDR1 is SGDLS, CDR2 YYNGEE. CDR3: CASSVWSQVGTDTQYF. CDR3 sequence (DNA): TGTGCCAGCAGCGTATGGTCCCAGGTGGGCACAGATACGCAGTATTTT.

The chain is built from TRBV7-2 and TRBJ2-1; D gene unclear. This CDR3 is built from 13 residues. Germline V lookup: CDR1 SGHTA, CDR2 FQGNSA. V lost 2 bases and J lost 4, with 6 bases in between. DNA of the CDR3: TGTGCCAGCAGCTTATCCCGGTACAATGAGCAGTTCTTC. Amino acid sequence: CASSLSRYNEQFF.

The chain is built from TRBV5-6 and TRBJ2-3; TRBD2 agrees at 7 bases. Germline-derived CDR1 and CDR2 are SGHDT and YYEEEE. The J segment lost 6 bases and the V segment lost 2 bases, leaving 12 bases of the junction unmatched. This CDR3 region has 16 residues. The CDR3 DNA reads TGTGCCAGCAGCTTCCCCTCCGGGGAGGGGTGGGATACGCAGTATTTT. Translated: CASSFPSGEGWDTQYF.

Points on this clone: Different DNA sequences within this sample yield the same CDR3. The chain recombines TRBV15 with TRBJ1-1, with D perhaps matching TRBD1 (6 bases). Looked up from germline, CDR1 is LNHNV and CDR2 is YYDKDF (reference sequence). The CDR3 spans 11 residues. V dropped 3 bases and J dropped 7 bases, with 6 bases sitting between them. The CDR3, as DNA: TGTGCCACCAGCAGGACAGGTGAAGCTTTCTTT. It yields the protein CATSRTGEAFF. The full variable domain, rest sourced from reference TRBV15 and TRBJ1-1, is DAMVIQNPRYQVTQFGKPVTLSCSQTLNHNVMYWYQQKSSQAPKLLFHYYDKDFNNEADTPDNFQSRRPNTSFCFLDIRSPGLGDTAMYLCATSRTGEAFFGQGTRLTVV.

The rearrangement uses TRBV10-3 and TRBJ2-1, with D possibly being TRBD2 (5 bases). CDR1 and CDR2 from the germline V gene are ENHRY and SYGVKD. Deletions cut 2 bases from V and 7 bases from J, with 21 bases between. The CDR3 is made up of 17 amino acids. CDR3 loop: CAISEGSGWQSGNEQFF. The CDR3 nucleotides are TGTGCCATCAGTGAGGGTTCTGGGTGGCAGTCGGGAAATGAGCAGTTCTTC.

This chain connects TRBV27 to TRBJ1-3; a possible D gene is TRBD1 (5 bases). Per germline, CDR1 MNHEY and CDR2 SMNVEV (reference sequence). V lost 4 bases, J lost 3 bases, and 10 bases lay in between. This CDR3 is built from 14 residues. DNA for the CDR3: TGTGCCAGCAGTTCTGCGGGACTTGGAAACACCATATATTTT. As protein: CASSSAGLGNTIYF.

A remark on this clone: The identical CDR3 is also encoded by other nucleotide sequences in the sample. This chain links TRBV7-9 with TRBJ1-5; D gene unclear. V was shortened by 1 base and J by 7 bases, with 5 bases between the two germline ends. Germline loops: CDR1 SEHNR, CDR2 FQNEAQ (reference sequence). The CDR3 is 12 amino acids. The CDR3 spells CASSLGEQPQHF. The CDR3 DNA reads as TGTGCCAGCAGCTTAGGAGAACAGCCCCAGCATTTT.

The chain combines TRBV7-3 with TRBJ1-1; D is perhaps TRBD1 (6 bases). Germline V gene lookup returns CDR1 SGHTA and CDR2 FQGTGA. The CDR3 loop spans 15 amino acids. V lost 4 bases and J lost 1, with 13 bases in between. The CDR3 here is CASSSQGRGNTEAFF. CDR3 nucleotide sequence: TGTGCCAGCAGCTCGCAGGGGCGCGGGAACACTGAAGCTTTCTTT.